This entry lists 21 T cell receptor beta chains sequenced from one sample in a study of T cell repertoires in cytomegalovirus infection. In TCRdb, the reads were re-called with MiXCR into one record per CDR3 protein. Among tens of thousands of distinct CDR3 sequences listed, approximately 22% were seen once. The antigens these receptors bind are not known. The sample taken for sequencing was PBMCs, sequenced either directly or after in vitro stimulation (not recorded which). The source is a human donor in good health (CMV status not recorded). Some clones in this sample may be carry-over from other donors' samples.

This clonotype came up a few times. J is TRBJ2-7 and V is TRBV7-2; the match to TRBD2 covers 11 bases. J was trimmed by 4 bases and V by 5 bases; bases with no gene match: 7. The CDR3 runs 15 residues. Germline lookup yields CDR1 SGHTA and CDR2 FQGNSA. CDR3 residues: CASSLSGGGVYEQYF. CDR3 coding DNA: TGTGCCAGCAGCCTTAGCGGGGGGGGGGTTTACGAGCAGTACTTC.

This clonotype has at least ten counts. This chain uses TRBV12-3 or TRBV12-4 with TRBJ2-7; 12 bases agree with TRBD2. CDR3 length: 13 amino acids. The junction had 3 bases not matched to a gene; V was cut back by 7 bases and J by 5 bases. The CDR3 bases are TGTGCCAGCACTAGCGGGAGGGCCGACGAGCAGTACTTC. Its translation is CASTSGRADEQYF.

This clonotype was counted a few times. The chain carries TRBV6-2 or TRBV6-3 and TRBJ2-7, with 7 bases identical to TRBD1. Losses at the gene ends were 2 bases for V and 2 bases for J; bases not matched to a gene: 6. Per the germline V gene, CDR1 is MNHEY and CDR2 is SVGEGT. This CDR3 has 15 amino acids. For the CDR3, the DNA is TGTGCCAGCAGTTACGCGGACAGGAGCGCCTACGAGCAGTACTTC. The encoded protein is CASSYADRSAYEQYF.

The chain carries TRBV2 and TRBJ1-1; possible D gene TRBD1, 5 bases. The CDR3 covers 12 residues. Germline values: CDR1 SNHLY, CDR2 FYNNEI. V lost 7 bases, J lost 6 bases, and 12 bases lay in between. The DNA of the CDR3 is TGTGCCAGCAAGATGACAGCCCCTGAAGCTTTCTTT. This sequence encodes CASKMTAPEAFF.

This clonotype was counted ten times or more. The chain uses TRBV7-2 and TRBJ1-3; D is uncertain. V was trimmed by 5 bases and J by 0 bases, leaving 11 bases between them. Germline V lookup: CDR1 SGHTA, CDR2 FQGNSA. There are 15 residues in the CDR3. The CDR3 DNA follows: TGTGCCAGCAGCCCCCCCGGGTTCTCTGGAAACACCATATATTTT. Translated, it gives CASSPPGFSGNTIYF.

This chain links TRBV29-1 with TRBJ1-1, with TRBD1 matching 8 bases. The CDR3 runs 13 residues. V lost 6 bases, J lost 4 bases, and 7 bases stayed unmatched. The germline V gene encodes CDR1 SQVTM and CDR2 ANQGSEA. CDR3 in amino acids: CSVRTGLSTEAFF. CDR3 DNA: TGCAGCGTGCGGACAGGGTTGAGCACTGAAGCTTTCTTT.

This clonotype was seen many times. The rearrangement links TRBV19 to TRBJ2-1; TRBD2 agrees at 8 bases. This CDR3 contains 15 residues. The V gene's germline CDR1 is LNHDA and CDR2 SQIVND (reference sequence). CDR3 DNA: TGTGCTACAACACACACTAGCGGACCCTACAATGAGCAGTTCTTC. Translation gives CATTHTSGPYNEQFF. Using reference TRBV19 and TRBJ2-1 for the parts outside the CDR3, the full variable domain is DGGITQSPKYLFRKEGQNVTLSCEQNLNHDAMYWYRQDPGQGLRLIYYSQIVNDFQKGDIAEGYSVSREKKESFPLTVTSAQKNPTAFYLCATTHTSGPYNEQFFGPGTRLTVL.

Only a few counts were recorded for this clonotype. The CDR3 nucleotides are TGTGCCAGCAATGGGGACAGCTACGAGCAGTACTTC. This codes for CASNGDSYEQYF. The rearrangement links TRBV6-1 to TRBJ2-7; 7 bases match TRBD1. Trimming cost V 7 bases and J 3 bases; bases outside gene matches: 3. The length of the CDR3 is 12 residues. Germline V lookup: CDR1 MNHNS, CDR2 SASEGT.

This clonotype has a count of ten or more. In nucleotides, the CDR3 is TGTGCCAGCAGCTTAGAAGAGACCCAGTACTTC. Its protein product is CASSLEETQYF. V is TRBV13 and J is TRBJ2-5; no firm D call. Germline-derived CDR1 and CDR2 are PRHDT and FYEKMQ (reference sequence). Trimming left V 1 base short and J 3 bases short, with 0 bases between. This CDR3 comprises 11 residues.

The rearrangement uses TRBV5-1 and TRBJ2-1, with 7 bases matching TRBD1. The V gene end was trimmed by 0 bases and the J gene end by 8 bases; junction bases not matched to a gene: 2. Germline values: CDR1 SGHRS, CDR2 YFSETQ. The CDR3 has 13 amino acids. CDR3 nucleotides: TGCGCCAGCAGCTTGGTTAGGGGGCATGAGCAGTTCTTC. It is translated as CASSLVRGHEQFF.

In regard to this clonotype: A read error may be the cause here, since a much bigger clone is one base away. The chain couples TRBV7-8 to TRBJ2-5; TRBD2 is a possible D gene (6 bases). The CDR3 is made up of 15 amino acids. From germline, CDR1 is SGHVS and CDR2 FQNEAQ. The DNA of the CDR3 is TGTGCCAGCAGCTTAATATTGGGACTGCAAGATACCCAGTACTTC. This encodes CASSLILGLQDTQYF.

This clonotype was found a few times. The V call is TRBV20-1, the J call TRBJ2-3, with D unclear. The V end lost 6 bases, the J end lost 2 bases, and 15 bases lay between the germline ends. Germline V gives CDR1 DFQATT, CDR2 SNEGSKA (reference sequence). The CDR3 extends over 14 amino acids. CDR3 nucleotides: TGCAGTGCCTCACTTGTCAACCCCACAGATACGCAGTATTTT. This encodes CSASLVNPTDTQYF.

This clonotype came up a few times. The chain employs TRBV5-5 and TRBJ2-3; 8 positions match TRBD2. This CDR3 comprises 13 residues. Germline assignment: CDR1 SGHKS and CDR2 YYEKEE (reference sequence). Trimming removed 7 bases from V and 5 bases from J; junction bases left unmatched: 6. The chain's CDR3 is CASGTRFEDTQYF. The CDR3 region has the DNA TGTGCCAGCGGGACTAGGTTTGAAGATACGCAGTATTTT.

The CDR3: CASLGQVTDTQYF. The CDR3 coding sequence is TGTGCCAGCCTGGGGCAGGTCACAGATACGCAGTATTTT. The chain uses TRBV12-3 or TRBV12-4 and TRBJ2-3, with D maybe TRBD1 (5 bases). There are 13 residues in the CDR3. V dropped 8 bases and J dropped 2 bases, with 11 bases sitting between them.

The V and J genes are TRBV18 and TRBJ1-1; D might be TRBD1 (5 bases). CDR3 length: 16 amino acids. Trimming cost V 3 bases and J 5 bases, with 19 bases left between them. Per germline, CDR1 KGHSH and CDR2 LQKENI. CDR3: CASSPSGSTRETEAFF. The CDR3 bases are TGTGCCAGCTCACCCAGCGGATCGACCAGGGAAACTGAAGCTTTCTTT.

This clonotype has just a few counts. The chain couples TRBV20-1 to TRBJ2-7; D is perhaps TRBD1 (5 bases). Germline-derived CDR1 and CDR2 are DFQATT and SNEGSKA (reference sequence). The CDR3 consists of 14 residues. V lost 0 bases and J lost 0, with 9 bases in between. In nucleotides, the CDR3 is TGCAGTGCTAGAGAAGGGGCCCGCTCCTACGAGCAGTACTTC. Protein sequence: CSAREGARSYEQYF.

DNA of the CDR3: TGTGCCAGCAGCCTCCGGGACACCTTAGCGGGTCAGCCCCAGCATTTT. This gives the protein CASSLRDTLAGQPQHF. The chain combines TRBV9 with TRBJ1-5, with a tentative D call TRBD1 (6 bases). There are 16 residues in the CDR3. Germline CDR1 reads SGDLS; CDR2 reads YYNGEE. Trimming removed 4 bases at V and 6 bases at J, with 20 bases between.

In its sample, this clonotype was seen a few times. This rearrangement joins TRBV6-2 or TRBV6-3 to TRBJ1-5; D is unresolved. The CDR3 has 14 residues. V lost 7 bases and J lost 12, with 22 bases in between. The germline V gene encodes CDR1 MNHEY and CDR2 SVGEGT. CDR3 sequence reads: CASTLSPGLSLQHF. The DNA for the CDR3 is TGTGCCAGCACCTTATCCCCCGGCCTATCCCTCCAGCATTTT.

At least ten counts were recorded for this clonotype. The chain joins TRBV5-1 to TRBJ2-1, with 7 bases identical to TRBD2. With 0 bases clipped from V and 2 bases from J, the junction kept 2 bases outside the gene matches. CDR1 and CDR2 from the germline V gene are SGHRS and YFSETQ. The CDR3 sequence is 15 residues long. CDR3 region: CASSLERGTYNEQFF. For the CDR3, the DNA is TGCGCCAGCAGCTTGGAGCGGGGAACCTACAATGAGCAGTTCTTC.

The J gene is TRBJ2-7, the V gene TRBV12-3 or TRBV12-4; D tentatively fits TRBD1 or TRBD2 (5 bases each). CDR3 length: 13 amino acids. V lost 5 bases, J lost 3 bases, and 11 bases lay in between. This CDR3 is CASSLGTDYEQYF. In nucleotides, the CDR3 is TGTGCCAGCAGTCTCGGGACGGACTACGAGCAGTACTTC.

The chain carries TRBV19 and TRBJ2-1, with a tentative D call TRBD1 (6 bases). The V end was cut by 8 bases, the J end by 6 bases, with 23 bases between. The germline CDR1 and CDR2 sequences are LNHDA and SQIVND (reference sequence). The CDR3 consists of 16 residues. In DNA form, the CDR3 reads TGTGCCAGTTCCTACCTCAGGGGCCGGGGTGTCAATGAGCAGTTCTTC. It encodes CASSYLRGRGVNEQFF.